The T cell receptor beta chain described here comes from a study of regulatory T cells in long-lasting Graves disease. Study at large: Patients met the persistent Graves' disease definition after over 5 years of antithyroid drugs with positive TSH receptor antibodies. Notes on the study in general: Analyses excluded thyroid tissue, covering peripheral blood alone. Favored usage of TRBV28, TRBJ1-2 and TRBJ2-5 was recorded in persistent disease.

Germline V gives CDR1 KGHSH, CDR2 LQKENI. The V gene lost 2 bases and the J gene lost 4 bases, with 6 bases spanning the gap. The CDR3 contains 13 residues. As for time point: persistent/refractory GD, antithyroid drugs over 5 years with positive TRAb. The authors made the TCR library using RNA they extracted from PBMCs. The TCR beta library used iRepertoire HTBI primers with Arm-PCR amplification of CDR3. TCRdb used MiXCR to reprocess the multiplex PCR reads, holding one entry per CDR3 protein. The data show about 660,000 distinct CDR3 sequences, 30% seen once. In its sample, this clonotype was seen once. Its specificity is unknown.

V usage is TRBV18 and J usage is TRBJ1-5, with unresolved D. The receptor's source is a female donor with Graves disease. This sample comprised peripheral blood mononuclear cells (PBMCs), obtained when the disease was refractory, from a patient treated with antithyroid drugs. The CDR3 DNA is TGTGCCAGCTCACCAATCCAAAATCAGCCCCAGCATTTT. Amino acids: CASSPIQNQPQHF.